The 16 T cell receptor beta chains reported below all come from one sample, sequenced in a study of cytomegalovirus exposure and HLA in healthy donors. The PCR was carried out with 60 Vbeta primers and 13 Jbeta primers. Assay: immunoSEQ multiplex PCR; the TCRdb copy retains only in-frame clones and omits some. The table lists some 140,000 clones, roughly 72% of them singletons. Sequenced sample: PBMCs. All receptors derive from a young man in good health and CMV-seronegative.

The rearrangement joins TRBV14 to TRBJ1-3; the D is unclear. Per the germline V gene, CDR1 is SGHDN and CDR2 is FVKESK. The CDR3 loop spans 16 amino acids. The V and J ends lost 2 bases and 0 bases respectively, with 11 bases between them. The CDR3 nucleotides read TGTGCCAGCAGCCAATTTGAGGGCCTCTCTGGAAACACCATATATTTT. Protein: CASSQFEGLSGNTIYF.

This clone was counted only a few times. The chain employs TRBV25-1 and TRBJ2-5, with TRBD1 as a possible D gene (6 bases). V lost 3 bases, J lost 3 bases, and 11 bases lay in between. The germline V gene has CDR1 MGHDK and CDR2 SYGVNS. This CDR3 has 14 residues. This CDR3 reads CASSDPQGKETQYF. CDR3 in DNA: TGTGCCAGCAGTGACCCTCAGGGGAAAGAGACCCAGTACTTC.

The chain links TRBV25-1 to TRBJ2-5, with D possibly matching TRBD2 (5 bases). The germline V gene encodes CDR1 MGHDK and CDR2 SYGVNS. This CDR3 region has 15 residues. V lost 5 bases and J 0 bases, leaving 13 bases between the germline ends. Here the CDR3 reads CASSRPSGYQETQYF. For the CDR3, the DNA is TGTGCCAGCAGTCGTCCCTCGGGGTACCAAGAGACCCAGTACTTC.

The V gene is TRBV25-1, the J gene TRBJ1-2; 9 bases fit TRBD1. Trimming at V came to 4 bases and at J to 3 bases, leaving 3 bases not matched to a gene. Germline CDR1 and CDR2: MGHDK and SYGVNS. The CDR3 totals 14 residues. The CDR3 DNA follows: TGTGCCAGCAGTGGGGGACAGGGCCACTATGGCTACACCTTC. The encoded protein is CASSGGQGHYGYTF.

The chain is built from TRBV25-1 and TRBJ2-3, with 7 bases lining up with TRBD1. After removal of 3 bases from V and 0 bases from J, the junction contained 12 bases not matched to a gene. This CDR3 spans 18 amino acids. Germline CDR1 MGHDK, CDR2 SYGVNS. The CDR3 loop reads CASSDPKRQGSSTDTQYF. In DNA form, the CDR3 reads TGTGCCAGCAGTGACCCGAAGAGACAGGGTTCTAGCACAGATACGCAGTATTTT.

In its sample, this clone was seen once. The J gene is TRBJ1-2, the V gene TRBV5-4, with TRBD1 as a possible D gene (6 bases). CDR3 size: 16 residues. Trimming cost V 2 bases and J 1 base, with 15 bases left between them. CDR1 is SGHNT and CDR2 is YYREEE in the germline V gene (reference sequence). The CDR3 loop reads CASSLREDSFNYGYTF. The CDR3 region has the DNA TGTGCCAGCAGCTTAAGAGAGGACAGCTTTAACTATGGCTACACCTTC.

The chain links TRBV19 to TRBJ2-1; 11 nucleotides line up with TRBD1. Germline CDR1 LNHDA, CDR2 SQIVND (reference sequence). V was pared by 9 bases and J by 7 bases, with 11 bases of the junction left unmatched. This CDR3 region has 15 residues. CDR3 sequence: CASKIRGTGGNEQFF. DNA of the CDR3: TGTGCCAGCAAGATACGTGGGACAGGGGGTAATGAGCAGTTCTTC.

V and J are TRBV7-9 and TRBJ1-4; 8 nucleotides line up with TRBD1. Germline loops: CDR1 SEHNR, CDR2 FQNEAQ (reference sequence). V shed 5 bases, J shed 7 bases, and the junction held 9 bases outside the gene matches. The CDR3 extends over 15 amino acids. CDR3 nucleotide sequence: TGTGCCAGCAGCGCCACGGACAGGGTGATTGAAAAACTGTTTTTT. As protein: CASSATDRVIEKLFF.

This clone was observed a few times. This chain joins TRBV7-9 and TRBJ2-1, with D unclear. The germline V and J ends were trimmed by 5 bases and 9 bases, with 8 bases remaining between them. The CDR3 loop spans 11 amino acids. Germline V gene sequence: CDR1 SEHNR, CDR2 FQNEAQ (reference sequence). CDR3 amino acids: CASSPEAEQFF. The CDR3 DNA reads TGTGCCAGCAGCCCCGAAGCTGAGCAGTTCTTC.

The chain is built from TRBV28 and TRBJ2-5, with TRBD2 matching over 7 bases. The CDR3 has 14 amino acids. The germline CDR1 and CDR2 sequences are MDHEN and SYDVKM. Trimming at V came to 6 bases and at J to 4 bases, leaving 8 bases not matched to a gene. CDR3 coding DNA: TGTGCCAGCAGGTTCGGGGAGGGACGAGAGACCCAGTACTTC. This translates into CASRFGEGRETQYF.

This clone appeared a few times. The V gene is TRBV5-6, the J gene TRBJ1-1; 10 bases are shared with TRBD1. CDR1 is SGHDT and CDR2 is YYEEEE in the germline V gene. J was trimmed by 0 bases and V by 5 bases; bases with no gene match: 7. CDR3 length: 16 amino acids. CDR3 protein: CASSHGTGALNTEAFF. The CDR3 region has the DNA TGTGCCAGCAGTCATGGGACAGGGGCTCTGAACACTGAAGCTTTCTTT.

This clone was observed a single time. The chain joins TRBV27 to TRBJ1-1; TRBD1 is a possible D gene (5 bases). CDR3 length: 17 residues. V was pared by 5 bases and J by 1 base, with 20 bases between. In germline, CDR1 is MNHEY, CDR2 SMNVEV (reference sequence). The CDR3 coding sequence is TGTGCCAGCAGTACCCAGGGTGTGGGGCGTGCGAACACTGAAGCTTTCTTT. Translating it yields CASSTQGVGRANTEAFF.

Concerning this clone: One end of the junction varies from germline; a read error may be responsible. CDR3 coding DNA: TGTGCCAGCAGCTTTGGCCCCCCGGCGGAATCCTATGGCCACACCTTC. Protein sequence: CASSFGPPAESYGHTF. The V call is TRBV5-4, the J call TRBJ1-2; D call uncertain. The CDR3 consists of 16 residues. Per germline, CDR1 SGHNT and CDR2 YYREEE (reference sequence).

The CDR3 DNA follows: TGTGCCAGCAGTTTCCTCGGGGGTAACACTGAAGCTTTCTTT. Residues: CASSFLGGNTEAFF. The rearrangement uses TRBV28 and TRBJ1-1, with D maybe TRBD1 (5 bases). This CDR3 is 14 amino acids long. CDR1 is MDHEN, CDR2 SYDVKM, per germline. V gave up 3 bases and J gave up 2 bases, with 10 bases separating them.

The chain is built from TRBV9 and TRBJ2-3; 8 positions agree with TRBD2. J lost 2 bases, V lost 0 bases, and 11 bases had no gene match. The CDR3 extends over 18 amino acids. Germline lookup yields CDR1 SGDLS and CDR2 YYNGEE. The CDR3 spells CASSVGPAGALYTDTQYF. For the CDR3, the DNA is TGTGCCAGCAGCGTAGGCCCAGCGGGGGCCCTATACACAGATACGCAGTATTTT.

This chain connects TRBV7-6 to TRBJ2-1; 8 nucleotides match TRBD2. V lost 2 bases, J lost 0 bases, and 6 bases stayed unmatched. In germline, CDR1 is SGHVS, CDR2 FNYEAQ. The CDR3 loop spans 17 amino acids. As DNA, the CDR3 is TGTGCCAGCAGCTTAACAATCGGGACTAGCTCCTACAATGAGCAGTTCTTC. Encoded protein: CASSLTIGTSSYNEQFF.